Shown below are 6 T cell receptor beta chains from a single sample sequenced in a study of blood T cells in healthy people across ages. A second roughly 6 to 12 cycle PCR used barcoded and J-beta primers. Using its own MiXCR run on the 5' RACE reads, TCRdb lists one record per CDR3 protein. The repertoire includes about 830,000 distinct CDR3 sequences, 55% to 75% of them detected once, and approximately 20% sits in the top ten. Sequencing was performed on blood. The receptors come from a man aged 25 to 45 in good health.

The genes are TRBV7-2 and TRBJ1-2, with 7 positions matching TRBD1. This CDR3 is 15 amino acids long. Germline trimming cut 5 bases from V and 0 bases from J; bases unmatched to any gene: 6. Germline-derived CDR1 and CDR2 are SGHTA and FQGNSA. The DNA for the CDR3 is TGTGCCAGCAGCCAAAAGGGACAGCCTAACTATGGCTACACCTTC. Amino acids: CASSQKGQPNYGYTF.

This clonotype was seen a handful of times. The rearrangement joins TRBV7-9 to TRBJ2-6; D not certain. V was pared by 2 bases and J by 4 bases, with 12 bases between. Germline CDR1 SEHNR, CDR2 FQNEAQ (reference sequence). CDR3 length: 16 amino acids. The CDR3: CASSLMYPGGANVLTF. Written as DNA, the CDR3 is TGTGCCAGCAGCTTAATGTACCCCGGGGGGGCCAACGTCCTGACTTTC.

The gene calls are TRBV18 and TRBJ1-2, with a tentative D call TRBD1 (6 bases). Germline V CDR1 and CDR2: KGHSH, LQKENI. The CDR3 spans 15 residues. V dropped 3 bases and J dropped 8 bases, with 19 bases sitting between them. The CDR3 protein is CASSPRSRTADGYTF. The CDR3 DNA reads TGTGCCAGCTCACCGAGGTCAAGGACAGCGGACGGCTACACCTTC.

The gene calls are TRBV25-1 and TRBJ2-7; D could derive from TRBD1 or TRBD2 (5 bases each). Trimming shortened V by 9 bases and J by 1 base, and 16 bases separated the two germline ends. This CDR3 has 14 residues. The V gene's germline CDR1 is MGHDK and CDR2 SYGVNS. The CDR3 here is CASNRDGMSYEQYF. The CDR3 region has the DNA TGTGCCAGTAACCGGGACGGAATGTCCTACGAGCAGTACTTC.

The sample holds a few counts of this clonotype. The genes are TRBV20-1 and TRBJ2-4; no reliable D call. CDR3 length: 13 amino acids. Germline assignment: CDR1 DFQATT and CDR2 SNEGSKA (reference sequence). Trimming stripped 3 bases from V and 3 bases from J, with 9 bases between. The CDR3 protein is CSASEGYKNIQYF. Written as DNA, the CDR3 is TGCAGTGCTAGTGAAGGGTACAAAAACATTCAGTACTTC.

This clonotype appeared once. The V gene is TRBV6-2 or TRBV6-3, the J gene TRBJ1-2; 7 positions agree with TRBD1. Germline assignment: CDR1 MNHEY and CDR2 SVGEGT. Trimming at V came to 7 bases and at J to 3 bases, leaving 11 bases not matched to a gene. The length of the CDR3 is 15 residues. CDR3 coding DNA: TGTGCCAGCAATTTTCGACAGGGCTGGGACTATGGCTACACCTTC. It codes for CASNFRQGWDYGYTF.